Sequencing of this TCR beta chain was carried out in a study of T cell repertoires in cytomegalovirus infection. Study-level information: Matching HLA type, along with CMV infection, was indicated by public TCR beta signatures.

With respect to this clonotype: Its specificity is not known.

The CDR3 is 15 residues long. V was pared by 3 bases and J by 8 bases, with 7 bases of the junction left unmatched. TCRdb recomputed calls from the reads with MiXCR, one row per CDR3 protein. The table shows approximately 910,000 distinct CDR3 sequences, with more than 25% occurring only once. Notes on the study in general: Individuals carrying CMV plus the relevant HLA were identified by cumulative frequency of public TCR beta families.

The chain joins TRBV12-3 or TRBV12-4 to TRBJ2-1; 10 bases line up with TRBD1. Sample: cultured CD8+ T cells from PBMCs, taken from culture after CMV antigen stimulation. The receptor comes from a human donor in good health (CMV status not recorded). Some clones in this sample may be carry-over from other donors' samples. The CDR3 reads CASSLGQGPLDEQFF. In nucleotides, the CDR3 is TGTGCCAGCAGTTTGGGACAGGGGCCTTTGGATGAGCAGTTCTTC.